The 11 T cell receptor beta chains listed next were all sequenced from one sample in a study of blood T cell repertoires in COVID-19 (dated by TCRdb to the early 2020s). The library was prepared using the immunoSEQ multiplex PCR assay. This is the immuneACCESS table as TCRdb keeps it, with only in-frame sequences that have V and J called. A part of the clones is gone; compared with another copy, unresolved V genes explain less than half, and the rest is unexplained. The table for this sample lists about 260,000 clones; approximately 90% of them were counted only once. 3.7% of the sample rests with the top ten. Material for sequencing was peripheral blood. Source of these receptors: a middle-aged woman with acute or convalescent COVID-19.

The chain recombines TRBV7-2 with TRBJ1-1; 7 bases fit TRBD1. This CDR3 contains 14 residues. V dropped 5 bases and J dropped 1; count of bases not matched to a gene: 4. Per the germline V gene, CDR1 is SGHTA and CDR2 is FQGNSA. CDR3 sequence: CASSTHRGNTEAFF. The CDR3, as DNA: TGTGCCAGCAGCACCCACAGGGGGAACACTGAAGCTTTCTTT.

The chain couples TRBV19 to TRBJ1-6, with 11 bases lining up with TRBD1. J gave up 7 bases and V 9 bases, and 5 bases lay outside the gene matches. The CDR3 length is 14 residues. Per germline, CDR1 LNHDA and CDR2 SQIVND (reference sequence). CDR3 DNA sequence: TGTGCCAGCGGGACAGGGGGAAGGAATTCACCCCTCCACTTT. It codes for CASGTGGRNSPLHF. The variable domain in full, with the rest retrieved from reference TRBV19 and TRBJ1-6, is DGGITQSPKYLFRKEGQNVTLSCEQNLNHDAMYWYRQDPGQGLRLIYYSQIVNDFQKGDIAEGYSVSREKKESFPLTVTSAQKNPTAFYLCASGTGGRNSPLHFGNGTRLTVT.

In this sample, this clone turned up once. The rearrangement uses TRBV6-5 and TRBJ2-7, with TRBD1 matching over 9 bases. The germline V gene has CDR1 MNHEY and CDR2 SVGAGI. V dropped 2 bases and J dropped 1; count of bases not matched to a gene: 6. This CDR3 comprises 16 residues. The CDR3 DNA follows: TGTGCCAGCAGTTACGGAGGACAGGGGATGTCCTACGAGCAGTACGTC. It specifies CASSYGGQGMSYEQYV.

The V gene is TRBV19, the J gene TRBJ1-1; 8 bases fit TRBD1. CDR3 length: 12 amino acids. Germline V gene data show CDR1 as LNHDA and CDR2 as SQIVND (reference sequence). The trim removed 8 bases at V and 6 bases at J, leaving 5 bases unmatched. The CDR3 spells CASGQGGSEAFF. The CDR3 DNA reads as TGTGCCAGTGGACAGGGCGGATCTGAAGCTTTCTTT.

The CDR3 here is CASSFGLYEQYV. The CDR3 coding sequence is TGTGCCAGCAGCTTCGGACTGTACGAGCAGTACGTC. The rearrangement joins TRBV6-2 or TRBV6-3 to TRBJ2-7; tentatively, D is TRBD2 (5 bases). Germline CDR1 and CDR2: MNHEY and SVGEGT. V lost 6 bases and J lost 4, with 10 bases in between. The CDR3 consists of 12 residues.

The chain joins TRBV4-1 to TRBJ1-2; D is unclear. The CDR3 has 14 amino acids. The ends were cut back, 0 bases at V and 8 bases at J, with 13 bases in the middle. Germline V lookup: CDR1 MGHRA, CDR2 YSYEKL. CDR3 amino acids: CASSQEAGPWGYTF. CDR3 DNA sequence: TGCGCCAGCAGCCAAGAGGCTGGGCCTTGGGGCTACACCTTC.

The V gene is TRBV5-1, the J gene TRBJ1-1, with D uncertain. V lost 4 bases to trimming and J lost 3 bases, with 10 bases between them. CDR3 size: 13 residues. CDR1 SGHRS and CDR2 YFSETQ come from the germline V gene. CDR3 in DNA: TGCGCCAGCAGCACCCAAACAGACACTGAAGCTTTCTTT. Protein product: CASSTQTDTEAFF.

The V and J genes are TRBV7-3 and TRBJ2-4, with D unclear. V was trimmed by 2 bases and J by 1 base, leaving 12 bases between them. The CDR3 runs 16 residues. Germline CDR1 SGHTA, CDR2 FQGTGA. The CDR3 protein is CASSLGPGGAKNIQYF. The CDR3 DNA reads TGTGCCAGCAGCTTAGGCCCCGGCGGTGCCAAAAACATTCAGTACTTC.

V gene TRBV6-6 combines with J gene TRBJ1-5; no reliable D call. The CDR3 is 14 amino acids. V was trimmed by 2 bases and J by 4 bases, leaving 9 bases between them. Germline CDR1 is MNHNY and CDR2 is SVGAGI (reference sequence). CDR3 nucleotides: TGTGCCAGCAGTTACCCAGAATCTAATCAGCCCCAGCATTTT. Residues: CASSYPESNQPQHF.

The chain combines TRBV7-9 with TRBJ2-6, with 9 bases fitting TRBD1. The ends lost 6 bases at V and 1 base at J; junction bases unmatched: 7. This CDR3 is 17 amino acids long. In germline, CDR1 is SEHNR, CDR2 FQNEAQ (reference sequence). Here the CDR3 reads CASRLDRGRSGANVLTF. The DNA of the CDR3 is TGTGCCAGCAGATTGGACAGGGGCCGGTCTGGGGCCAACGTCCTGACTTTC.

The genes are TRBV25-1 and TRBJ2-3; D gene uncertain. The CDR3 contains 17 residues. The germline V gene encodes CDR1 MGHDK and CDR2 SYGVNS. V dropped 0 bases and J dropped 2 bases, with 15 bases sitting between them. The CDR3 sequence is CASSEYFAVGTTDTQYF. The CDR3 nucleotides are TGTGCCAGCAGTGAATATTTCGCGGTGGGTACCACAGATACGCAGTATTTT. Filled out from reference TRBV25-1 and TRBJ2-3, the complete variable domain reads EADIYQTPRYLVIGTGKKITLECSQTMGHDKMYWYQQDPGMELHLIHYSYGVNSTEKGDLSSESTVSRIRTEHFPLTLESARPSHTSQYLCASSEYFAVGTTDTQYFGPGTRLTVL.